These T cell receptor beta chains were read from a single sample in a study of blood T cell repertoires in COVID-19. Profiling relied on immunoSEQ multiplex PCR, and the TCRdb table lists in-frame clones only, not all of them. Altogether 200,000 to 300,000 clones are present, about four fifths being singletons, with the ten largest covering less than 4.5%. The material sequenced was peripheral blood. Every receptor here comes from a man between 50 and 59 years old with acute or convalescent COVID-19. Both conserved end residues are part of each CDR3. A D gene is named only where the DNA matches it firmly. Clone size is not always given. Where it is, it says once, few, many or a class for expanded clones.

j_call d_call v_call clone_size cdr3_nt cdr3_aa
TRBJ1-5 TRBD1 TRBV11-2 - TGTGCCAGCAGCTTAGTAGGAACCGGGACAGGTGGGAATCAGCCCCAGCATTTT CASSLVGTGTGGNQPQHF
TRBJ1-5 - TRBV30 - TGTGCCTGGAGTCCAGGGGTCGACCCCCAGCATTTT CAWSPGVDPQHF
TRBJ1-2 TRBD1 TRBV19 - TGTGCCAGTAGTATGGCTGGGACAGGGTTTACTGGCTACACCTTC CASSMAGTGFTGYTF
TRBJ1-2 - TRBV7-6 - TGTGCCAGCAGCTTTTGGCCGCAGGGGCGGCGGGCATATGGCTACACCTTC CASSFWPQGRRAYGYTF
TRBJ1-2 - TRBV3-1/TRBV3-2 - TGTGCCAGCAGCCAAGAGGGGGCCATCGGCTACACCTTC CASSQEGAIGYTF
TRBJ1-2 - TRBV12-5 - TGTGCTAGTGGTTTCCCCCTCGGACAGTACTATGGCTACACCTTC CASGFPLGQYYGYTF
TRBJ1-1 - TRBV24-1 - TGTGCCACCAGTGGGGGGGTGAACACTGAAGCTTTCTTT CATSGGVNTEAFF
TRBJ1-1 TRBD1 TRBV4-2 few TGTGCCAGCAGCCAAGCGGGACAGAGGAACACTGAAGCTTTCTTT CASSQAGQRNTEAFF
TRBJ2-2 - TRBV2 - TGTGCCAGCAGTGAATCACCGGGACAGAACACCGGGGAGCTGTTTTTT CASSESPGQNTGELFF
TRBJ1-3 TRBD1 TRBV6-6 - TGTGCCAGCGGAAGACAGGGTACTCCTTCCGGAAACACCATATATTTT CASGRQGTPSGNTIYF
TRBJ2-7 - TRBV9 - TGTGCCAGCAGCCCCCATGAGGGAAAGGACTACGAGCAGTACTTC CASSPHEGKDYEQYF
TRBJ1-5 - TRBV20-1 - TGCAGTGCTAGTGGGGGAGTTAGCAATCAGCCCCAGCATTTT CSASGGVSNQPQHF
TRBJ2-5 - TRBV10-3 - TGTGCCATCAGTGAGAGGGGCCCGGAGACCCAGTACTTC CAISERGPETQYF
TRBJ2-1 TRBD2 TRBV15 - TGTGCCACCAGCAGAGGGAGCGGGGGGGACAATGAGCAGTTCTTC CATSRGSGGDNEQFF
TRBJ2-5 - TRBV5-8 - TGTGCCAGCAGACTACAAGGTGTAGGGAGGCTGGAGACCCAGTACTTC CASRLQGVGRLETQYF
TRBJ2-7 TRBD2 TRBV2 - TGTGCCAGCAGTCCCCTAGCGGGGGGGTCCTACGAGCAGTACTTC CASSPLAGGSYEQYF
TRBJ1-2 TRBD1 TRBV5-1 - TGCGCCAGCAGCGGAGGGACAGGGGGCGACTCGGACTATGGCTACACCTTC CASSGGTGGDSDYGYTF
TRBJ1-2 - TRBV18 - TGTGCCAGCTTCCCGGGACTCCTACAGGGCTACACCTTC CASFPGLLQGYTF
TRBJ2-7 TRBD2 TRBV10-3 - TGTGCCATCACTCCGACTAGCGGGGGATACGAGCAGTACTTC CAITPTSGGYEQYF
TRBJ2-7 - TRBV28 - TGTGCCAGCAGTGAAGCAAATTCTTCCTACGAGCAGTACTTC CASSEANSSYEQYF
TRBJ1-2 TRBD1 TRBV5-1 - TGCGCCAGCAGCGGCCCGGGACAGGGGGAACTAAACGATGGCTACACCTTC CASSGPGQGELNDGYTF
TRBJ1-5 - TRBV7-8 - TGTGCCAGCACCCCTGGGGGGGCTTTCTATCAGCCCCAGCATTTT CASTPGGAFYQPQHF
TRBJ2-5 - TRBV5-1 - TGCGCCAGCAGCTTTTTGGGCGGGACGGCAGAGACCCAGTACTTC CASSFLGGTAETQYF
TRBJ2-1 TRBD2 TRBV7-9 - TGTGCCATCTCCCCTACTAGCGGGAGGTCCAAGATCGATGAGCAGTTCTTC CAISPTSGRSKIDEQFF
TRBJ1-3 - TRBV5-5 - TGTGCCAGCACCCCGGGAGGGGGAAACACCATATATTTT CASTPGGGNTIYF
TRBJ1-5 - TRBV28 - TGTGCCAGCAGTTTAGGACTACAGGACAATCAGCCCCAGCATTTT CASSLGLQDNQPQHF
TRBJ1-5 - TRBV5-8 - TGTGCCAGCAACCCCGGGGGGTCAAATCAGCCCCAGCATTTT CASNPGGSNQPQHF
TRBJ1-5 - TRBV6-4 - TGTGCCAGCAGTGAGGGAGACAATCAGCCCCAGCATTTT CASSEGDNQPQHF
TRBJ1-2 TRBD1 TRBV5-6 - TGTGCCAGCAGCATAGACAGGGGGCGAGGCTATGGCTACACCTTC CASSIDRGRGYGYTF
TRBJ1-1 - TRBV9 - TGTGCCAGCAGCGTAGAGGCACTGCCAGAGCTGGGGCCTGAAGCTTTCTTT CASSVEALPELGPEAFF
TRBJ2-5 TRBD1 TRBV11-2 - TGTGCCAGCAGCAGGATAGGGACAGGGGGCCCCCAAGAGACCCAGTACTTC CASSRIGTGGPQETQYF
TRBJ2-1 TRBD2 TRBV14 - TGTGCCAGCAGCCAAGATTTCTCTTCCGGGACTAGCGGGGGGCCTCGGCCCTACAATGAGCAGTTCTTC CASSQDFSSGTSGGPRPYNEQFF
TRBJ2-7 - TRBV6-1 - TGTGCCAGCAGTAAAGCCGGGACATTCACCCACGAGCAGTACTTC CASSKAGTFTHEQYF
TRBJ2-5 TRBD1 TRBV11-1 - TGTGCCAGCAGCCACCGGACAGGGGACCTACAAGAGACCCAGTACTTC CASSHRTGDLQETQYF
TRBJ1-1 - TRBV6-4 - TGTGCCAGCAACCACCGGGGGATGAACACTGAAGCTTTCTTT CASNHRGMNTEAFF
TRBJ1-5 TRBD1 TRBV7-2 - TGTGCCAGCAGCTTTGGGACAGCATATAGCAATCAGCCCCAGCATTTT CASSFGTAYSNQPQHF
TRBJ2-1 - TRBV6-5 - TGTGCCAGCTCTTACGCGGTAAACAATGAGCAGTTCTTC CASSYAVNNEQFF
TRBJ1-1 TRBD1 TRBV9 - TGTGCCAGCAGCGTGGGACAGGGAAGTGAAGCTTTCTTT CASSVGQGSEAFF
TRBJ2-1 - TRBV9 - TGTGCCAGCAGCGTAGCCTTAGCGGAGGAGCAGTTCTTC CASSVALAEEQFF
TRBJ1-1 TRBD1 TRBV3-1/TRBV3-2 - TGTGCCAGCAGCCAGATATCAGGGGGCAACCAAGCTTTCTTT CASSQISGGNQAFF
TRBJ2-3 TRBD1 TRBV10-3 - TGTGCCATAGCTGACAGGGGGACAGATACGCAGTATTTT CAIADRGTDTQYF
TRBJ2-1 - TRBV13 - TGTGCCAGCAGCCACGACGAGGGTGAGCAGTTCTTC CASSHDEGEQFF
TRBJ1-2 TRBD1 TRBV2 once TGTGCCAGCGGGACAGACAGGGGGAATCGGGGCTACACCTTC CASGTDRGNRGYTF
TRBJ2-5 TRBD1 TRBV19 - TGTGCCAGTAGTCTCGGGACAGGGAGGGGGGCCCAGTACTTC CASSLGTGRGAQYF
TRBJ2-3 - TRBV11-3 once TGTGCCAGCAGCCTAAGCACAGATACGCAGTATTTT CASSLSTDTQYF
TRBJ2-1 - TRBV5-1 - TGCGCCAGCAGCTTTTCAACGGGCTCCTACAATGAGCAGTTCTTC CASSFSTGSYNEQFF
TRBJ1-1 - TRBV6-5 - TGTGCCAGCAGTTACGGGGCTTCCACTGAAGCTTTCTTT CASSYGASTEAFF
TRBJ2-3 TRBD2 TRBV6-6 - TGTGCCAGCATACTAGCGGGCACAGATACGCAGTATTTT CASILAGTDTQYF